This T cell receptor (beta chain) was sequenced during a study of T cells after yellow fever vaccination. This clonotype was counted only a few times. V was pared by 4 bases and J by 5 bases, with 15 bases of the junction left unmatched. CDR1 is SGDLS and CDR2 is YYNGEE in the germline V gene. This CDR3 is 17 amino acids long. TCRdb redid the calling of the 5' RACE reads with MiXCR, one entry per CDR3 protein. Here the sample spans over 250,000 distinct CDR3 sequences, 5.2% being singletons. The input for sequencing was CD4+ T cells sorted from PBMCs, taken on the day of the yellow fever booster vaccination. V is TRBV9 and J is TRBJ2-3, with TRBD2 identical over 8 bases. The sequence was collected from a man in his late teens or twenties who received the YFV17D yellow fever vaccine. CDR3 bases: TGTGCCAGCAGCCCACGCCACGGGACTAGTCGGGAAGATACGCAGTATTTT. Encoded protein: CASSPRHGTSREDTQYF.